This T cell receptor (beta chain) was identified in a study of regulatory T cells in long-lasting Graves disease. Whole-study results and caveats: Persistent Graves' patients showed less TCR diversity than newly diagnosed ones. TRBV28, TRBJ1-2 and TRBJ2-5 were segments that persistent disease favored.

CDR3 regions were amplified by Arm-PCR using iRepertoire HTBI primers to build TCR beta libraries. TCRdb re-derived calls from the multiplex PCR reads in MiXCR, one entry per CDR3 protein. The sample has approximately 470,000 distinct CDR3 sequences, less than 25% seen once. V lost 6 bases to trimming and J lost 8 bases, with 14 bases between them. The CDR3 is 13 residues long. Germline CDR1 MDHEN, CDR2 SYDVKM. As regards this clonotype: Its specificity is unknown. A much larger clone sits a single nucleotide away, making a read error possible.

Documented time point: persistent/refractory GD, antithyroid drugs over 5 years with positive TRAb. There was RNA extracted from PBMCs, and the TCR library was made from it. The TCR sequence derives from a female donor with Graves disease. J is TRBJ1-3 and V is TRBV28; the D is unclear. Sequences were derived from peripheral blood mononuclear cells (PBMCs), sampled when the disease was refractory, from a patient treated with antithyroid drugs. CDR3 sequence reads: CASSAAGGDTIYF. CDR3 sequence (DNA): TGTGCCAGCAGCGCGGCGGGAGGAGACACCATATATTTT.